The 26 T cell receptor beta chains presented below share a single source sample, sequenced in a study of blood T cell repertoires in COVID-19. This table comes from immunoSEQ multiplex PCR, and its TCRdb copy is limited to in-frame clones, with some not included. The sample has some 70,000 clones, about 84% seen once. Sequencing was performed on peripheral blood. These receptors were taken from a woman aged 55 to 70 with acute or convalescent COVID-19.

The chain is built from TRBV19 and TRBJ2-7, with unresolved D. Germline V gives CDR1 LNHDA, CDR2 SQIVND (reference sequence). There are 14 residues in the CDR3. The V end lost 5 bases, the J end lost 6 bases, and 17 bases lay between the germline ends. DNA of the CDR3: TGTGCCAGTAGTCCAGCGTGGGTGACTTCCGAGCAGTACTTC. It codes for CASSPAWVTSEQYF.

This clone showed up just once. This rearrangement joins TRBV5-1 to TRBJ1-6; a weak D match, TRBD1 (6 bases). From germline, CDR1 is SGHRS and CDR2 YFSETQ. This CDR3 comprises 18 residues. V was clipped by 4 bases and J by 0 bases, with 17 bases between them. CDR3 sequence: CASSRTDRKNSYNSPLHF. DNA of the CDR3: TGCGCCAGCAGCAGGACGGACAGAAAAAACTCCTATAATTCACCCCTCCACTTT.

This chain connects TRBV20-1 to TRBJ1-3; 9 bases map to TRBD1. The CDR3 spans 14 residues. V dropped 3 bases and J dropped 3; count of bases not matched to a gene: 3. From germline, CDR1 is DFQATT and CDR2 SNEGSKA (reference sequence). CDR3: CSASRDRVGNTIYF. As DNA, the CDR3 is TGCAGTGCTAGTCGGGACAGGGTTGGAAACACCATATATTTT.

The genes are TRBV28 and TRBJ2-3; 12 bases fit TRBD1. The V gene's germline CDR1 is MDHEN and CDR2 SYDVKM. V was pared by 6 bases and J by 4 bases, with 5 bases of the junction left unmatched. The CDR3 covers 15 residues. DNA of the CDR3: TGTGCCAGCAGGGGACAGGGGGCGTTGGCAGATACGCAGTATTTT. This sequence encodes CASRGQGALADTQYF.

CDR3 sequence reads: CASSQGTSGYAVEQYF. DNA of the CDR3: TGTGCCAGTAGTCAGGGGACTAGCGGGTATGCGGTCGAGCAGTACTTC. The chain employs TRBV19 and TRBJ2-7; 12 nucleotides align to TRBD2. Germline V lookup: CDR1 LNHDA, CDR2 SQIVND (reference sequence). The CDR3 has 16 amino acids. The junction had 11 bases not matched to a gene; V was cut back by 5 bases and J by 6 bases.

This sequence joins TRBV2 and TRBJ1-5, with 8 bases fitting TRBD1. V shed 6 bases and J 5 bases; nucleotides not matched to a gene: 6. Germline CDR1 SNHLY, CDR2 FYNNEI. The CDR3 extends over 14 amino acids. Written as DNA, the CDR3 is TGTGCCAGCAGGGAGACGGACAGGGATCAGCCCCAGCATTTT. Protein product: CASRETDRDQPQHF.

The genes are TRBV5-8 and TRBJ2-7; 8 bases fit TRBD1. CDR3 size: 13 residues. V dropped 3 bases and J dropped 3; count of bases not matched to a gene: 2. CDR1 is SGHTS, CDR2 YDEGEE, per germline. In nucleotides, the CDR3 is TGTGCCAGCAGCTCCGACAGGGGCTACGAGCAGTACTTC. Translating gives CASSSDRGYEQYF.

CDR3 bases: TGTGCCAGTGACGGGAGCGGGAGTATGAATGAGCAGTTCTTC. Protein sequence: CASDGSGSMNEQFF. The genes are TRBV2 and TRBJ2-1, with 8 bases matching TRBD2. CDR1 is SNHLY and CDR2 is FYNNEI in the germline V gene. The CDR3 is 14 residues long. The junction had 11 bases not matched to a gene; V was cut back by 9 bases and J by 7 bases.

V and J are TRBV28 and TRBJ2-7, with 9 positions matching TRBD2. Germline CDR1 MDHEN, CDR2 SYDVKM. Germline trimming cut 7 bases from V and 2 bases from J; bases unmatched to any gene: 6. This CDR3 region has 14 residues. Here the CDR3 DNA reads TGTGCCAGCAACCAGGGACTAGCCCCCTACGAGCAGTACTTC. Protein: CASNQGLAPYEQYF.

The rearrangement joins TRBV11-1 to TRBJ2-5, with a possible D match to TRBD1 (6 bases). Between the trimmed V and J ends, which lost 5 bases and 2 bases, there was a span of 15 bases. Germline V gene sequence: CDR1 SGHAT, CDR2 FQDESV (reference sequence). CDR3 length: 15 amino acids. This chain's CDR3 is CASSTRIQGQETQYF. The DNA for the CDR3 is TGTGCCAGCAGCACCCGTATCCAGGGGCAAGAGACCCAGTACTTC.

The chain employs TRBV5-8 and TRBJ1-1; no firm D call. CDR1 and CDR2 (germline): SGHTS, YDEGEE. The CDR3 contains 14 residues. Trimming shortened V by 4 bases and J by 4 bases, and 14 bases separated the two germline ends. CDR3 bases: TGTGCCAGCAGCGATCCGGGAACTATCACTGAAGCTTTCTTT. Its translation is CASSDPGTITEAFF.

The gene calls are TRBV9 and TRBJ1-5, with 8 bases identical to TRBD1. There are 15 residues in the CDR3. The V gene's germline CDR1 is SGDLS and CDR2 YYNGEE. J lost 4 bases, V lost 0 bases, and 3 bases had no gene match. The CDR3 loop reads CASSVAGGRNQPQHF. The CDR3 DNA sequence: TGTGCCAGCAGCGTAGCAGGGGGCAGGAATCAGCCCCAGCATTTT.

This CDR3 reads CASSRELAGGRNTQYF. The CDR3 nucleotides read TGTGCCAGCAGCCGGGAACTAGCGGGGGGGAGGAATACGCAGTATTTT. The V gene is TRBV3-1 (or the pseudogene TRBV3-2), the J gene TRBJ2-3; TRBD2 matches at 13 bases. Germline assignment: CDR1 LGHDT and CDR2 YNNKEL (reference sequence). The J segment lost 7 bases and the V segment lost 4 bases, leaving 8 bases of the junction unmatched. The CDR3 has 16 amino acids.

The CDR3 sequence: CASSGTGGTEQFF. The CDR3 DNA is TGTGCCAGCAGCGGGACAGGGGGCACTGAGCAGTTCTTC. This chain connects TRBV9 to TRBJ2-1; 11 positions match TRBD1. Germline CDR1 is SGDLS and CDR2 is YYNGEE. V shed 3 bases, J shed 9 bases, and the junction held 2 bases outside the gene matches. CDR3 length: 13 amino acids. The variable domain in full, with the rest retrieved from reference TRBV9 and TRBJ2-1, is DSGVTQTPKHLITATGQRVTLRCSPRSGDLSVYWYQQSLDQGLQFLIQYYNGEERAKGNILERFSAQQFPDLHSELNLSSLELGDSALYFCASSGTGGTEQFFGPGTRLTVL.

V usage is TRBV5-4 and J usage is TRBJ2-5; 13 nucleotides match TRBD2. Germline values: CDR1 SGHNT, CDR2 YYREEE (reference sequence). CDR3 length: 16 residues. Unmatched junction bases numbered 5, after V lost 4 bases and J lost 2 bases. CDR3 sequence: CASSPGTSGTQETQYF. In DNA form, the CDR3 reads TGTGCCAGCAGCCCCGGGACTAGCGGGACTCAAGAGACCCAGTACTTC.

V usage is TRBV6-5 and J usage is TRBJ1-1; D not resolved. The germline V gene encodes CDR1 MNHEY and CDR2 SVGAGI. The CDR3 spans 14 residues. V shed 6 bases and J shed 4 bases, with 15 bases lying between them. In DNA form, the CDR3 reads TGTGCCAGCAGGCAAAGACGGGAGAGCACTGAAGCTTTCTTT. It codes for CASRQRRESTEAFF.

The genes are TRBV30 and TRBJ1-2; 9 nucleotides line up with TRBD1. This CDR3 comprises 13 residues. V gave up 3 bases and J gave up 6 bases; unmatched junction bases: 5. Looked up from germline, CDR1 is GTSNPN and CDR2 is SVGIG (reference sequence). The CDR3: CAWSRDRVHGYTF. The CDR3 nucleotides read TGTGCCTGGAGCCGGGACAGGGTTCATGGCTACACCTTC.

The chain recombines TRBV5-6 with TRBJ1-2; D gene uncertain. Per the germline V gene, CDR1 is SGHDT and CDR2 is YYEEEE. V lost 1 base to trimming and J lost 0 bases, with 10 bases between them. The CDR3 sequence is 15 residues long. Here the CDR3 DNA reads TGTGCCAGCAGCTTGATAGGGAGGGCTAACTATGGCTACACCTTC. Encoded protein: CASSLIGRANYGYTF.

The chain carries TRBV5-1 and TRBJ2-1; D possibly corresponds to TRBD2 (6 bases). This CDR3 region has 14 residues. Trimming took 4 bases from V and 4 from J, leaving 12 bases between them. CDR1 and CDR2 (germline): SGHRS, YFSETQ. CDR3 amino acids: CASSPEGRYNEQFF. The CDR3 DNA reads as TGCGCCAGCAGCCCCGAGGGGAGGTACAATGAGCAGTTCTTC.

J is TRBJ1-1 and V is TRBV2; D not certain. CDR1 SNHLY and CDR2 FYNNEI come from the germline V gene. V shed 4 bases and J shed 4 bases, with 13 bases lying between them. The CDR3 loop spans 14 amino acids. The CDR3: CASSGGGGSTEAFF. DNA for the CDR3: TGTGCCAGCAGTGGTGGAGGAGGGAGCACTGAAGCTTTCTTT. Drawing the rest from reference TRBV2 and TRBJ1-1, the complete variable domain is EPEVTQTPSHQVTQMGQEVILRCVPISNHLYFYWYRQILGQKVEFLVSFYNNEISEKSEIFDDQFSVERPDGSNFTLKIRSTKLEDSAMYFCASSGGGGSTEAFFGQGTRLTVV.

This chain links TRBV24-1 with TRBJ1-1, with 7 bases lining up with TRBD1. Germline loops: CDR1 KGHDR, CDR2 SFDVKD. The CDR3 is made up of 15 amino acids. V was pared by 6 bases and J by 0 bases, with 6 bases of the junction left unmatched. The CDR3, as DNA: TGTGCCACCAGTCAGGGGGGCGATTTGAACACTGAAGCTTTCTTT. Protein sequence: CATSQGGDLNTEAFF.

The V call is TRBV2, the J call TRBJ1-4; D uncertain. The CDR3 covers 14 residues. V lost 7 bases and J lost 8, with 17 bases in between. Germline lookup yields CDR1 SNHLY and CDR2 FYNNEI. The CDR3 nucleotides read TGTGCCAGCAAGACGGGGTCCCCCGCGGAAAAACTGTTTTTT. Translation: CASKTGSPAEKLFF.

This rearrangement joins TRBV14 to TRBJ2-7; 7 bases fit TRBD1. Looked up from germline, CDR1 is SGHDN and CDR2 is FVKESK. J lost 3 bases, V lost 1 base, and 6 bases had no gene match. The CDR3 runs 15 residues. Written as DNA, the CDR3 is TGTGCCAGCAGCCAAGGACAGGGTGGTTTCTACGAGCAGTACTTC. Translated: CASSQGQGGFYEQYF.

This clone was recorded once. The V gene is TRBV19, the J gene TRBJ2-3; 8 nucleotides line up with TRBD1. The CDR3 has 17 amino acids. Germline loops: CDR1 LNHDA, CDR2 SQIVND (reference sequence). V shed 6 bases and J 1 base; nucleotides not matched to a gene: 12. In nucleotides, the CDR3 is TGTGCCAGTAGCCCCCGGACAGGGTTCGGTGGCACAGATACGCAGTATTTT. It translates to CASSPRTGFGGTDTQYF.

This chain uses TRBV15 with TRBJ1-5; D remains ambiguous. Germline lookup yields CDR1 LNHNV and CDR2 YYDKDF (reference sequence). Trimming cost V 0 bases and J 0 bases, with 18 bases left between them. CDR3 length equals 19 residues. CDR3 in amino acids: CATSRDPPGAGNSNQPQHF. In DNA form, the CDR3 reads TGTGCCACCAGCAGAGATCCCCCGGGAGCGGGTAATAGCAATCAGCCCCAGCATTTT. The whole variable domain, remainder taken from reference TRBV15 and TRBJ1-5, is DAMVIQNPRYQVTQFGKPVTLSCSQTLNHNVMYWYQQKSSQAPKLLFHYYDKDFNNEADTPDNFQSRRPNTSFCFLDIRSPGLGDTAMYLCATSRDPPGAGNSNQPQHFGDGTRLSIL.

This clone was observed a few times. The chain joins TRBV28 to TRBJ1-1; 7 bases fit TRBD1. The V and J ends lost 8 bases and 0 bases, in that order; junction bases with no gene match: 12. CDR1 and CDR2 from the germline V gene are MDHEN and SYDVKM. The CDR3 runs 16 residues. In nucleotides, the CDR3 is TGTGCCAGCGCCCGCCCCCAGACAGGGATGAACACTGAAGCTTTCTTT. Translation gives CASARPQTGMNTEAFF.